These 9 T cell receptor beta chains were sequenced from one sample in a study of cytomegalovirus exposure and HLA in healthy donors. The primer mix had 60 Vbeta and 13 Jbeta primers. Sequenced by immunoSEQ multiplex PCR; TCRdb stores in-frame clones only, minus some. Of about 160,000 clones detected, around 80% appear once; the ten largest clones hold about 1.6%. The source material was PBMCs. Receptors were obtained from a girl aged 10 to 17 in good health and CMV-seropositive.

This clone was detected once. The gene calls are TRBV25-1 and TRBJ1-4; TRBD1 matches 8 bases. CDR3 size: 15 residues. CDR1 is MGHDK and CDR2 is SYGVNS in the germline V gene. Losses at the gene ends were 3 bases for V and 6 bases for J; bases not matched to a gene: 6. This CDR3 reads CASSDPRGPDEKLFF. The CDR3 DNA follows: TGTGCCAGCAGTGATCCCAGGGGGCCCGATGAAAAACTGTTTTTT.

DNA of the CDR3: TGTGCCAGCAGCGGGCACCCCACAGGGGGTTATGAAAAACTGTTTTTT. Its translation: CASSGHPTGGYEKLFF. This chain uses TRBV9 with TRBJ1-4, with 8 bases matching TRBD1. The CDR3 spans 16 residues. V was clipped by 3 bases and J by 6 bases; unmatched bases: 10. Looked up from germline, CDR1 is SGDLS and CDR2 is YYNGEE.

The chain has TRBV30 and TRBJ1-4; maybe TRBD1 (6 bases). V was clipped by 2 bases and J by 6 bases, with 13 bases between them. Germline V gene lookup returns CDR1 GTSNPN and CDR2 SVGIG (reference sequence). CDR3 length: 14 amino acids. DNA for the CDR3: TGTGCCTGGAGTATGGGGGCAGGGGATGAAAAACTGTTTTTT. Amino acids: CAWSMGAGDEKLFF. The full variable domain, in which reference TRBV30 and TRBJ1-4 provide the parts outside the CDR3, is SQTIHQWPATLVQPVGSPLSLECTVEGTSNPNLYWYRQAAGRGLQLLFYSVGIGQISSEVPQNLSASRPQDRQFILSSKKLLLSDSGFYLCAWSMGAGDEKLFFGSGTQLSVL.

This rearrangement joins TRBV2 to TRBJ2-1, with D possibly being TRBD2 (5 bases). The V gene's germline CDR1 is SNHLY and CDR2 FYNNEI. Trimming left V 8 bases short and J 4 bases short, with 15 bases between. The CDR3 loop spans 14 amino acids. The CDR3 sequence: CASQFGGGYNEQFF. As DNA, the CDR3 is TGTGCCAGCCAATTTGGAGGCGGGTACAATGAGCAGTTCTTC.

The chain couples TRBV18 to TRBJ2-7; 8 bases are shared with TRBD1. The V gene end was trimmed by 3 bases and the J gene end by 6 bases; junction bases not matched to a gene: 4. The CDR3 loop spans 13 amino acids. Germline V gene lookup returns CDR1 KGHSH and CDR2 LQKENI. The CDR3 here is CASSPDRVSEQYF. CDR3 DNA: TGTGCCAGCTCACCGGACAGGGTTTCCGAGCAGTACTTC. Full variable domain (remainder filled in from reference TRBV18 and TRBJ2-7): NAGVMQNPRHLVRRRGQEARLRCSPMKGHSHVYWYRQLPEEGLKFMVYLQKENIIDESGMPKERFSAEFPKEGPSILRIQQVVRGDSAAYFCASSPDRVSEQYFGPGTRLTVT.

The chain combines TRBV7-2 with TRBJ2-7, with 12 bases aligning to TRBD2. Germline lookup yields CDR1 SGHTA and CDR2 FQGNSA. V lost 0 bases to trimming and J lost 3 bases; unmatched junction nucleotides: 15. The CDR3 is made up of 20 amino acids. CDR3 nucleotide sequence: TGTGCCAGCAGCTTAGCGCTCCCCAGGGGACTAGCGGGCGGAAACTACGAGCAGTACTTC. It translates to CASSLALPRGLAGGNYEQYF.

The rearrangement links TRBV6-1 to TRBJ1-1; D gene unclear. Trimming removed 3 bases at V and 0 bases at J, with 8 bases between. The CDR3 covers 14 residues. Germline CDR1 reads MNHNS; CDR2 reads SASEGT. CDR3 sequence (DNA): TGTGCCAGCAGTGATCTAAACTTGAACACTGAAGCTTTCTTT. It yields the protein CASSDLNLNTEAFF.

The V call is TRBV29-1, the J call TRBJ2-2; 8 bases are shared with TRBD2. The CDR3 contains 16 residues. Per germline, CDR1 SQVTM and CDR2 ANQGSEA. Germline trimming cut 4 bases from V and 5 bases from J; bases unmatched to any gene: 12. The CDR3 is CSVVVIERGRTGELFF. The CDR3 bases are TGCAGCGTTGTCGTCATCGAGCGGGGGAGGACCGGGGAGCTGTTTTTT.

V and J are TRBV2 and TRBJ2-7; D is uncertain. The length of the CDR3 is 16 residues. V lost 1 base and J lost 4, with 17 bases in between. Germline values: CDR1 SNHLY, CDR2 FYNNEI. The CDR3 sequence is CASSEGSYLIGYEQYF. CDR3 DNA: TGTGCCAGCAGTGAAGGGAGTTACCTTATCGGGTACGAGCAGTACTTC.